This T cell receptor beta chain was recovered during a study of regulatory T cells in long-lasting Graves disease. Time point meaning: persistent/refractory GD, antithyroid drugs over 5 years with positive TRAb. PBMCs were the source of the RNA used for TCR sequencing. CDR1 SGHRS and CDR2 YFSETQ come from the germline V gene. This CDR3 is built from 15 residues. Assembly of TCR beta libraries relied on iRepertoire HTBI primers together with Arm-PCR of CDR3 regions. MiXCR, applied by TCRdb to the multiplex PCR reads, yields one record per CDR3 protein. This table holds some 440,000 distinct CDR3 sequences, under 25% found once. This clonotype was counted only a few times. Germline and junction disagree at one end, which may indicate a read error.

The receptor's source is a female donor with Graves disease. The sequencing used peripheral blood mononuclear cells (PBMCs), collected when the disease was refractory, from a patient treated with antithyroid drugs. The chain employs TRBV5-1 and TRBJ2-5, with D maybe TRBD1 (5 bases). Written as DNA, the CDR3 is TGTGCCAGCAGCCATTCGGATGACAGTCAAGAGACCCAGTACTTC. Translated, it gives CASSHSDDSQETQYF. Combining the CDR3 with reference TRBV5-1 and TRBJ2-5 gives the whole variable domain KAGVTQTPRYLIKTRGQQVTLSCSPISGHRSVSWYQQTPGQGLQFLFEYFSETQRNKGNFPGRFSGRQFSNSRSEMNVSTLELGDSALYLCASSHSDDSQETQYFGPGTRLLVL.